One and the same sample provided the 5 T cell receptor beta chains below, sequenced in a study of blood T cell repertoires in COVID-19 (dated by TCRdb to about 2020). The protocol used for the library was the immunoSEQ multiplex PCR assay. This is the immuneACCESS table as TCRdb keeps it, with only in-frame sequences that have V and J called. A part of the clones is gone; compared with another copy, unresolved V genes explain less than half, and the rest is unexplained. The sample yields 200,000 to 250,000 clones; more than 85% were counted once. Clones ranked in the top ten supply 10% of the sample. Material for sequencing was peripheral blood. Receptors were obtained from a woman aged 45-60 years with COVID-19, enrolled during active disease.

This chain joins TRBV5-1 and TRBJ1-2; 9 bases fit TRBD1. Germline loops: CDR1 SGHRS, CDR2 YFSETQ. The trim removed 4 bases at V and 7 bases at J, leaving 5 bases unmatched. This CDR3 comprises 13 residues. CDR3 DNA: TGCGCCAGCAGCCCCGGGACAGGGACTGGCTACACCTTC. This translates into CASSPGTGTGYTF.

The chain joins TRBV19 to TRBJ1-2; D unresolved. The CDR3 sequence is 13 residues long. Germline V gives CDR1 LNHDA, CDR2 SQIVND (reference sequence). Trimming shortened V by 3 bases and J by 0 bases, and 5 bases separated the two germline ends. CDR3 sequence: CASSIYTNYGYTF. The DNA of the CDR3 is TGTGCCAGTAGTATCTATACTAACTATGGCTACACCTTC.

The chain couples TRBV6-2 or TRBV6-3 to TRBJ2-5, with a possible D match to TRBD2 (5 bases). V lost 4 bases and J 2 bases, leaving 11 bases between the germline ends. Germline values: CDR1 MNHEY, CDR2 SVGEGT. The CDR3 runs to 14 residues. Here the CDR3 reads CASSSDLLQETQYF. In nucleotides, the CDR3 is TGTGCCAGCAGTTCGGACTTGCTTCAAGAGACCCAGTACTTC.

The sample holds many counts of this clone. CDR3 region: CASSFRTNEKLFF. In DNA form, the CDR3 reads TGTGCCAGCAGTTTCCGGACAAATGAAAAACTGTTTTTT. The V and J genes are TRBV27 and TRBJ1-4; D might be TRBD1 (5 bases). Trimming took off 3 bases at V and 5 bases at J, with 7 bases between the two ends. Germline V CDR1 and CDR2: MNHEY, SMNVEV (reference sequence). The CDR3 is 13 amino acids.

This chain links TRBV11-2 with TRBJ2-7, with unresolved D. CDR3 length equals 13 residues. V was clipped by 0 bases and J by 3 bases, with 6 bases between them. CDR1 SGHAT and CDR2 FQNNGV come from the germline V gene. Here the CDR3 DNA reads TGTGCCAGCAGCTTAGAACATTACTACGAGCAGTACTTC. Translation gives CASSLEHYYEQYF.